This is a list of T cell receptor beta chains from one sample in a study of PD-1 blockade in mismatch repair-deficient tumors. Measured with immunoSEQ multiplex PCR; TCRdb has only the in-frame clones, and not every one. Here the sample spans more than 50,000 clones, 88% being singletons. This specimen was peripheral blood, taken 52 weeks after starting pembrolizumab. Receptors were obtained from an adult with mismatch repair-deficient cancer. Both conserved end residues are part of each CDR3. D genes are given only for firm matches. Clone size is stated in some rows and not others, as once, few, many or a class when expanded.

D gene	V gene	CDR3 length	J gene	clone size	CDR3 DNA	CDR3 protein
NA	TRBV6-6	16	TRBJ1-1	NA	TGTGCCAGCAGCTCAACTTTCAGGGGAACCGGCACTGAAGCTTTCTTT	CASSSTFRGTGTEAFF
NA	TRBV5-6	13	TRBJ2-2	NA	TGTGCCAGCAGCTTGGCAGGGTTGGGGGAGCTGTTTTTT	CASSLAGLGELFF
NA	TRBV5-1	16	TRBJ1-4	once	TGCGCCAGCAGAATCGGAGTTCCGGCGGCTAATGAAAAACTGTTTTTT	CASRIGVPAANEKLFF
TRBD2	TRBV30	14	TRBJ2-7	few	TGTGCCCTGGACGGGCTAGCGGATACCTACGAGCAGTACTTC	CALDGLADTYEQYF
NA	TRBV10-1	12	TRBJ2-2	NA	TGCGCCAGCAGTGAGGACCCCGGGGAGCTGTTTTTT	CASSEDPGELFF
NA	TRBV2	13	TRBJ1-1	NA	TGTGCCAGCAGCTCAGACCTGAACACTGAAGCTTTCTTT	CASSSDLNTEAFF
NA	TRBV14	13	TRBJ1-2	few	TGTGCCAGCAGTCGGGGGTTACGCTATGGCTACACCTTC	CASSRGLRYGYTF
TRBD1	TRBV10-2	15	TRBJ1-2	NA	TGCGCCAGCAGTAAGAACAGGGGGCTTAACTATGGCTACACCTTC	CASSKNRGLNYGYTF
TRBD1	TRBV4-1	18	TRBJ1-2	NA	TGCGCCAGCAGCCAAGCTCCGGACAGGACGGGGCCCAACTATGGCTACACCTTC	CASSQAPDRTGPNYGYTF
NA	TRBV5-4	14	TRBJ2-7	once	TGTGCCAGCAGCTTGTGGGGGGCTGGTTACGAGCAGTACTTC	CASSLWGAGYEQYF
TRBD2	TRBV27	20	TRBJ2-7	once	TGTGCCAGCAGTTTTCGTTTAGGGCCCCGGACTAGCGGGAGCTCCTACGAGCAGTACTTC	CASSFRLGPRTSGSSYEQYF
NA	TRBV2	13	TRBJ1-2	NA	TGTGCCAGCAAGGCCTTTTCGCGTCCTGGCTACACCTTC	CASKAFSRPGYTF
NA	TRBV6-4	13	TRBJ1-1	few	TGTGCCAGCAGTGGACAGTTCGGGACTGAAGCTTTCTTT	CASSGQFGTEAFF
TRBD1	TRBV27	16	TRBJ2-7	NA	TGTGCCAGCAGTTTATCCGGGACAGCCCTCCTAGGCGAGCAGTACTTC	CASSLSGTALLGEQYF
TRBD1	TRBV9	15	TRBJ2-5	NA	TGTGCCAGCAGCGTCAGTGGGGACAGGGAAGAGACCCAGTACTTC	CASSVSGDREETQYF
NA	TRBV6-5	13	TRBJ2-3	NA	TGTGCCAGCAGTGCCCCTGGCACAGATACGCAGTATTTT	CASSAPGTDTQYF
NA	TRBV6-6	14	TRBJ1-4	NA	TGTGCCAGCAGTTACCTAGGTTCGAATGAAAAACTGTTTTTT	CASSYLGSNEKLFF
TRBD2	TRBV4-3	15	TRBJ2-1	NA	TGCGCCAGCAGCCAAGAGGGACTAGCGGGTAATGAGCAGTTCTTC	CASSQEGLAGNEQFF
NA	TRBV19	15	TRBJ2-2	NA	TGTGCCAGTGGGGTCCCTGACACGAACACCGGGGAGCTGTTTTTT	CASGVPDTNTGELFF
NA	TRBV12-1	14	TRBJ1-2	NA	TGTGCCAGCAGCTCGGGACTCCGGAACTATGGCTACACCTTC	CASSSGLRNYGYTF